A single sample is the source of the 5 T cell receptor beta chains below, sequenced in a study of Ad26.COV2.S vaccination and SARS-CoV-2 variants. Treatment denoted: roughly 18 received Ad26.COV2.S at low or high dose, single or two shots; several received placebo; per-sample allocation not given. Vaccine and placebo recipients were sampled on day 63 after the first injection. The method was immunoSEQ multiplex PCR; TCRdb's version includes in-frame clones alone and lacks a portion of them. The sample contains about 450,000 clones, roughly 89% of which appear only once. Material: peripheral blood, obtained in a trial of Ad26.COV2.S vaccine versus placebo. The receptors stem from a person aged 18-65 years who received the Ad26.COV2.S COVID-19 vaccine or a placebo.

V is TRBV5-1 and J is TRBJ1-5; D possibly corresponds to TRBD1 (5 bases). V was clipped by 0 bases and J by 2 bases, with 15 bases between them. The CDR3 length is 17 residues. The V gene's germline CDR1 is SGHRS and CDR2 YFSETQ. The DNA of the CDR3 is TGCGCCAGCAGCTTGGGGCTCTCAGGGTTCGGCAATCAGCCCCAGCATTTT. It specifies CASSLGLSGFGNQPQHF.

The chain uses TRBV9 and TRBJ2-1; either TRBD1 or TRBD2 may supply D (5 bases each). The CDR3 loop spans 14 amino acids. From germline, CDR1 is SGDLS and CDR2 YYNGEE. V shed 0 bases and J shed 6 bases, with 10 bases lying between them. The CDR3 nucleotides are TGTGCCAGCAGCGTAGAAGCAGGGAGCAATGAGCAGTTCTTC. Protein sequence: CASSVEAGSNEQFF. Full variable domain (missing parts from reference TRBV9 and TRBJ2-1): DSGVTQTPKHLITATGQRVTLRCSPRSGDLSVYWYQQSLDQGLQFLIQYYNGEERAKGNILERFSAQQFPDLHSELNLSSLELGDSALYFCASSVEAGSNEQFFGPGTRLTVL.

The gene calls are TRBV13 and TRBJ2-1; 10 bases fit TRBD2. V trimming: 1 base; J trimming: 6 bases; junction bases outside the gene matches: 6. CDR1 is PRHDT and CDR2 is FYEKMQ in the germline V gene (reference sequence). CDR3 length: 16 residues. The CDR3 DNA reads TGTGCCAGCAGCTTAGCTACTAGCGGGATTGGCAATGAGCAGTTCTTC. Its protein product is CASSLATSGIGNEQFF.

The chain links TRBV28 to TRBJ1-3; D remains unclear. The CDR3 sequence is 14 residues long. Germline V gene sequence: CDR1 MDHEN, CDR2 SYDVKM. The V end lost 3 bases, the J end lost 1 base, and 7 bases lay between the germline ends. Written as DNA, the CDR3 is TGTGCCAGCAGTTTTTTTGAATCTGGAAACACCATATATTTT. It yields the protein CASSFFESGNTIYF.

The CDR3 sequence: CASSYGVATNEKLFF. DNA for the CDR3: TGTGCCAGCAGTTACGGGGTTGCGACTAATGAAAAACTGTTTTTT. V and J are TRBV6-5 and TRBJ1-4; D is unclear. The CDR3 is made up of 15 amino acids. The germline V gene encodes CDR1 MNHEY and CDR2 SVGAGI. Trimming cost V 2 bases and J 2 bases, with 9 bases left between them.